The clone carrying this T cell receptor beta chain was recorded at least ten times. The sample belongs to a study of Graves' ophthalmopathy and Graves' hyperthyroidism. V shed 1 base, J shed 5 bases, and the junction held 5 bases outside the gene matches. Germline lookup yields CDR1 SGHTA and CDR2 FQGNSA. The CDR3 is 16 residues long. Stable hyperthyroidism meant no ophthalmopathy within 18 months of follow-up. As diagnostic evidence, clinical symptoms, serum thyroxine, TRAb, thyroid ultrasound and orbital computed tomography were relied upon. Amplification of TCR beta CDR3 regions used RNA transcripts. HTBI-primed first-round RT-PCR preceded second-round multiplex PCR. One entry per CDR3 protein results from TCRdb running MiXCR on the multiplex PCR reads. Found here are a few hundred thousand distinct CDR3 sequences, about a sixth of them singletons; the top ten hold roughly 2.4%.

The sample was peripheral blood. The source is an adult woman with stable Graves' hyperthyroidism. The chain combines TRBV7-2 with TRBJ1-6; 7 bases fit TRBD1. The CDR3 protein is CASSLVSGGDNSPLHF. CDR3 in DNA: TGTGCCAGCAGCTTAGTTTCAGGGGGTGATAATTCACCCCTCCACTTT.